The 20 T cell receptor beta chains below all came from one sample that was sequenced in a study of T-cell reconstitution after alpha-beta-depleted transplantation in children. TCRbeta library preparation incorporated unique molecular identifiers. TCRdb used MiXCR to reprocess the PCR reads, holding one entry per CDR3 protein. There are over 550,000 distinct CDR3 sequences in the sample; about 10% occur only once, and less than 5% lies in the top ten. The sample consisted of PBMCs from the stem cell graft donor, taken from the stem cell graft. The receptor set was obtained from a human donor who donated a stem cell graft to a child with acute myeloid leukemia.

The gene calls are TRBV2 and TRBJ2-1, with unresolved D. V dropped 4 bases and J dropped 4 bases, with 11 bases sitting between them. This CDR3 is built from 14 residues. In germline, CDR1 is SNHLY, CDR2 FYNNEI. The CDR3 DNA follows: TGTGCCAGCAGTGTTAGCAAGTATTACAATGAGCAGTTCTTC. This codes for CASSVSKYYNEQFF. Together with reference TRBV2 and TRBJ2-1, the CDR3 gives the full variable domain: EPEVTQTPSHQVTQMGQEVILRCVPISNHLYFYWYRQILGQKVEFLVSFYNNEISEKSEIFDDQFSVERPDGSNFTLKIRSTKLEDSAMYFCASSVSKYYNEQFFGPGTRLTVL.

In its sample, this clonotype was seen a few times. The J gene is TRBJ2-3, the V gene TRBV7-2, with 11 bases aligning to TRBD2. V lost 5 bases and J lost 2; bases outside the gene matches: 6. This CDR3 comprises 16 residues. Germline loops: CDR1 SGHTA, CDR2 FQGNSA. The chain's CDR3 is CASSPKTSGTTDTQYF. The DNA of the CDR3 is TGTGCCAGCAGCCCGAAGACTAGCGGGACCACAGATACGCAGTATTTT.

The V call is TRBV11-2, the J call TRBJ2-7; 11 bases are shared with TRBD1. After removal of 4 bases from V and 4 bases from J, the junction contained 21 bases not matched to a gene. Germline CDR1 and CDR2: SGHAT and FQNNGV. The CDR3 is 20 residues long. CDR3 sequence (DNA): TGTGCCAGCAGCTCCCGTACCGGGACAGGGGGTCCACTGTCCCTGTACGAGCAGTACTTC. Its protein is CASSSRTGTGGPLSLYEQYF.

This clonotype was counted at least ten times. This chain links TRBV6-5 with TRBJ1-4; TRBD1 matches at 12 bases. Germline V gene data show CDR1 as MNHEY and CDR2 as SVGAGI. The CDR3 spans 19 residues. Germline trimming cut 0 bases from V and 6 bases from J; bases unmatched to any gene: 11. The CDR3 bases are TGTGCCAGCAGTTACTCTTCCGGGACAGGGGGCCACGAAGATGAAAAACTGTTTTTT. This codes for CASSYSSGTGGHEDEKLFF.

The sample holds many counts of this clonotype. The CDR3 reads CASPPGRGSGRNYEQYF. Written as DNA, the CDR3 is TGTGCCAGCCCTCCAGGGAGGGGTAGCGGGAGGAACTACGAGCAGTACTTC. This chain uses TRBV28 with TRBJ2-7; 10 nucleotides agree with TRBD2. This CDR3 contains 17 residues. Trimming cost V 8 bases and J 3 bases; bases outside gene matches: 16. Germline values: CDR1 MDHEN, CDR2 SYDVKM.

There are many counts of this clonotype. The chain recombines TRBV29-1 with TRBJ2-3, with 7 bases aligning to TRBD2. Per germline, CDR1 SQVTM and CDR2 ANQGSEA. The CDR3 is 13 residues long. With V trimmed by 3 bases and J by 2 bases, 2 bases remained unmatched. The CDR3 loop is CSVDGRVTDTQYF. As DNA, the CDR3 is TGCAGCGTTGATGGGAGGGTCACAGATACGCAGTATTTT.

The table lists this clonotype with many counts. The CDR3 nucleotides read TGTGCCAGCAGCAAAGGGTGGGAGAGGGGAACTGAAGCTTTCTTT. Amino acid sequence: CASSKGWERGTEAFF. The V gene is TRBV21-1, the J gene TRBJ1-1; the listed D gene, TRBD1, was not tested against the DNA. TRBV21-1 is a known pseudogene. The length of the CDR3 is 15 residues.

The chain links TRBV27 to TRBJ2-1, with 14 bases fitting TRBD2. Trimming took 6 bases from V and 1 from J; bases not matched to a gene: 11. This CDR3 is 19 amino acids long. Germline V gene sequence: CDR1 MNHEY, CDR2 SMNVEV (reference sequence). The CDR3 sequence: CASRLKGLAGEVSYNEQFF. CDR3 nucleotide sequence: TGTGCCAGCAGGTTAAAGGGACTAGCGGGAGAGGTTTCCTACAATGAGCAGTTCTTC.

Notes on this clonotype: Since the CDR3 does not end with the conserved phenylalanine or tryptophan, this likely comes from a read error. The chain links TRBV7-3 to TRBJ1-1; D uncertain. The CDR3 is made up of 11 amino acids. CDR1 is SGHTA, CDR2 FQGTGA, per germline. V shed 5 bases and J shed 6 bases, with 7 bases lying between them. CDR3 region: CASSAGPEAFL. CDR3 in DNA: TGTGCCAGCAGCGCCGGGCCTGAAGCTTTCCTT.

This clonotype has at least ten counts. The chain links TRBV11-2 to TRBJ2-3; 9 bases map to TRBD2. Germline CDR1 SGHAT, CDR2 FQNNGV. The length of the CDR3 is 14 residues. The trim removed 6 bases at V and 3 bases at J, leaving 4 bases unmatched. CDR3 amino acids: CASSPGLATDTQYF. The CDR3 region has the DNA TGTGCCAGCAGTCCCGGACTAGCGACAGATACGCAGTATTTT.

This clonotype was seen repeatedly, ten times or more. The chain employs TRBV9 and TRBJ2-3, with D perhaps given as TRBD1 or TRBD2 (6 bases each). The CDR3 extends over 17 amino acids. The V end lost 2 bases, the J end lost 0 bases, and 16 bases lay between the germline ends. From germline, CDR1 is SGDLS and CDR2 YYNGEE. CDR3 loop: CASSVLGGTSSTDTQYF. The CDR3, as DNA: TGTGCCAGCAGCGTCCTAGGGGGGACCTCTAGCACAGATACGCAGTATTTT.

This clonotype was counted between two and nine times. The chain links TRBV29-1 to TRBJ1-2, with TRBD1 matching 8 bases. With V trimmed by 5 bases and J by 7 bases, 12 bases remained unmatched. The CDR3 totals 14 residues. The germline V gene has CDR1 SQVTM and CDR2 ANQGSEA. The CDR3 protein is CSVSTGVALRGYTF. The CDR3 DNA sequence: TGCAGCGTTTCGACAGGGGTAGCACTACGTGGCTACACCTTC.

The sample holds many counts of this clonotype. The chain links TRBV3-1 to TRBJ2-1; D remains ambiguous. CDR3 length: 15 amino acids. The V end was cut by 1 base, the J end by 8 bases, with 15 bases between. Germline V gene lookup returns CDR1 LGHDT and CDR2 YNNKEL (reference sequence). The CDR3 DNA is TGTGCCAGCAGCCAAGCCCTGTTCCCTTTAGATGAGCAGTTCTTC. Translated: CASSQALFPLDEQFF.

In its sample, this clonotype was seen many times. This chain uses TRBV7-9 with TRBJ2-7, with TRBD2 matching 8 bases. Trimming took 1 base from V and 6 from J; bases not matched to a gene: 14. CDR1 SEHNR and CDR2 FQNEAQ come from the germline V gene (reference sequence). This CDR3 comprises 17 residues. CDR3 protein: CASSLVPGLVRGGEQYF. Written as DNA, the CDR3 is TGTGCCAGCAGCTTAGTTCCGGGACTAGTCCGGGGGGGCGAGCAGTACTTC.

The V and J genes are TRBV27 and TRBJ2-1; D gene ambiguous. Between the trimmed V and J ends, which lost 4 bases and 4 bases, there was a span of 11 bases. Germline values: CDR1 MNHEY, CDR2 SMNVEV (reference sequence). The CDR3 has 14 amino acids. The CDR3 loop reads CASSWQGAYNEQFF. CDR3 DNA: TGTGCCAGCAGTTGGCAAGGTGCTTACAATGAGCAGTTCTTC.

This clonotype was detected ten times or more. V usage is TRBV27 and J usage is TRBJ2-7; D perhaps matches TRBD2 (6 bases). Looked up from germline, CDR1 is MNHEY and CDR2 is SMNVEV (reference sequence). The V end lost 10 bases, the J end lost 2 bases, and 18 bases lay between the germline ends. The CDR3 length is 14 residues. CDR3 loop: CATSKGGVTYEQYF. In DNA, the CDR3 is TGTGCCACCTCGAAAGGCGGGGTGACCTACGAGCAGTACTTC.

There are a few counts of this clonotype. The rearrangement uses TRBV5-8 and TRBJ1-6; 9 nucleotides match TRBD1. This CDR3 is 17 amino acids long. J lost 2 bases, V lost 3 bases, and 6 bases had no gene match. Germline V gives CDR1 SGHTS, CDR2 YDEGEE. CDR3 sequence reads: CASSSDRGSTYNSPLHF. The CDR3 DNA reads as TGTGCCAGCAGCTCGGACAGGGGTTCTACCTATAATTCACCCCTCCACTTT. Supplemented by reference TRBV5-8 and TRBJ1-6, the full variable domain reads EAGVTQSPTHLIKTRGQQATLRCSPISGHTSVYWYQQALGLGLQFLLWYDEGEERNRGNFPPRFSGRQFPNYSSELNVNALELEDSALYLCASSSDRGSTYNSPLHFGNGTRLTVT.

CDR3 coding DNA: TGTGCCAGCAGCCAGAAGTCAGCGGGAGTATTAATAGAGACCCAGTACTTC. This gives the protein CASSQKSAGVLIETQYF. This chain connects TRBV3-1 to TRBJ2-5; 8 nucleotides match TRBD2. J lost 4 bases, V lost 3 bases, and 13 bases had no gene match. The length of the CDR3 is 17 residues. Germline-derived CDR1 and CDR2 are LGHDT and YNNKEL (reference sequence).

In this sample, this clonotype turned up a few times. This chain's CDR3 is CSARDLTRGSSDTQYF. The DNA of the CDR3 is TGCAGTGCTAGAGATTTGACTAGGGGGTCTTCAGATACGCAGTATTTT. The chain carries TRBV20-1 and TRBJ2-3, with D possibly called TRBD1 or TRBD2 (6 bases each). The CDR3 consists of 16 residues. CDR1 is DFQATT, CDR2 SNEGSKA, per germline (reference sequence). Trimming took 0 bases from V and 4 from J, leaving 17 bases between them.

In its sample, this clonotype was seen many times. For the CDR3, the DNA is TGCAGTGTCGGACAGTCGTGGGACACCGGGGAGCTGTTTTTT. Its translation: CSVGQSWDTGELFF. This chain uses TRBV20-1 with TRBJ2-2; maybe TRBD1 (6 bases). The germline V gene encodes CDR1 DFQATT and CDR2 SNEGSKA (reference sequence). CDR3 length: 14 amino acids. Trimming took 7 bases from V and 3 from J, leaving 15 bases between them.